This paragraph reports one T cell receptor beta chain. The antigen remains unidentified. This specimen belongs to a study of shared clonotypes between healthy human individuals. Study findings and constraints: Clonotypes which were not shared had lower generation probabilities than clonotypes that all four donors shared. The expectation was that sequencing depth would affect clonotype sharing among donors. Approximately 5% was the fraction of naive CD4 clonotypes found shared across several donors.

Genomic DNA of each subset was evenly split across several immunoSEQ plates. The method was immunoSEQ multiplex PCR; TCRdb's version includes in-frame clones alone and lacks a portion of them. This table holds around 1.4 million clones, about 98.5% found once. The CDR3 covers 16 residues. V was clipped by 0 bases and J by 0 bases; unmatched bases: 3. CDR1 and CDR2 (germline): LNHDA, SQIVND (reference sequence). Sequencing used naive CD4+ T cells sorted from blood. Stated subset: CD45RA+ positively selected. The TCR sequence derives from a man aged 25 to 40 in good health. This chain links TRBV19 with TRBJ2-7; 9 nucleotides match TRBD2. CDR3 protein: CASSIELTSGSYEQYF. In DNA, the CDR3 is TGTGCCAGTAGTATAGAGCTGACTAGCGGCTCCTACGAGCAGTACTTC.